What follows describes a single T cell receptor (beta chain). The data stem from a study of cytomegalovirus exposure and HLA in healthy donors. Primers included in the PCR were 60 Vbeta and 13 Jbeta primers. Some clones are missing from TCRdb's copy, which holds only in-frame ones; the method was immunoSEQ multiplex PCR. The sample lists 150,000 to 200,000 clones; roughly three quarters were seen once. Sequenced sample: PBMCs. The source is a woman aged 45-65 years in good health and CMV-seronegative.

In DNA form, the CDR3 reads TGTGCCAGCAGCCGCTTGGGGCAGGGAACCTACGAGCAGTACTTC. The encoded protein is CASSRLGQGTYEQYF. The V and J genes are TRBV7-2 and TRBJ2-7; tentative D call: TRBD1 (5 bases). Germline V gives CDR1 SGHTA, CDR2 FQGNSA. CDR3 length equals 15 residues. The ends were cut back, 5 bases at V and 2 bases at J, with 16 bases in the middle.